Listed below are T cell receptor beta chains from one sample, sequenced in a study of identical twins. TCRdb reanalysed the 5' RACE reads using MiXCR and keeps one entry per CDR3 protein. The repertoire holds hundreds of thousands of distinct CDR3 sequences, with around a sixth as singletons. This sample also appeared in a second study, on T cells expressing NK-cell markers.

Material: PBMCs. The receptors derive from a woman aged 18-29 years in good health. The CDR3 runs from the conserved cysteine through the conserved F or W. A D gene is named only where the DNA matches it firmly. The size field is filled for only some rows; it gives once, few, many or a size class.

D gene: TRBD2
J gene: TRBJ2-2
V gene: TRBV12-3/TRBV12-4
clone size: many
CDR3 DNA: TGTGCCAGCCACACTCGGGGGGTCACCGGGGAGCTGTTTTTT
CDR3 protein: CASHTRGVTGELFF

D gene: TRBD2
J gene: TRBJ2-3
V gene: TRBV5-1
clone size: few
CDR3 DNA: TGCGCCAGCAGCATTAGCGGGGGGGGAGATACGCAGTATTTT
CDR3 protein: CASSISGGGDTQYF

D gene: TRBD1
J gene: TRBJ2-3
V gene: TRBV10-3
clone size: few
CDR3 DNA: TGTGCCATCAGGCCCTTTTCGGGACAGAGCACAGATACGCAGTATTTT
CDR3 protein: CAIRPFSGQSTDTQYF

D gene: .
J gene: TRBJ2-7
V gene: TRBV12-3/TRBV12-4
clone size: many
CDR3 DNA: TGTGCCAGCAGTTTAGCAGGGCCCCGATACGAGCAGTACTTC
CDR3 protein: CASSLAGPRYEQYF

D gene: TRBD1
J gene: TRBJ1-1
V gene: TRBV12-3/TRBV12-4
clone size: few
CDR3 DNA: TGTGCCAGCGGCCAGACAGGGAGAGCTAACACTGAAGCTTTCTTT
CDR3 protein: CASGQTGRANTEAFF

D gene: .
J gene: TRBJ2-1
V gene: TRBV6-1
clone size: many
CDR3 DNA: TGTGCCAGCAGAGACCAAAACCCCTTCGATGAGCAGTTCTTC
CDR3 protein: CASRDQNPFDEQFF

D gene: TRBD1
J gene: TRBJ2-7
V gene: TRBV2
clone size: .
CDR3 DNA: TGTGCCAGCAGTGTTGACAGGGTCACCGAGCAGTACTTC
CDR3 protein: CASSVDRVTEQYF

D gene: .
J gene: TRBJ1-5
V gene: TRBV20-1
clone size: few
CDR3 DNA: TGCAGTGCCCTCAGACAGGTACATAGCAATCAGCCCCAGCATTTT
CDR3 protein: CSALRQVHSNQPQHF

D gene: .
J gene: TRBJ2-3
V gene: TRBV7-9
clone size: few
CDR3 DNA: TGTGCCAGCAGCCGAGCGGGCTCCGACACAGATACGCAGTATTTT
CDR3 protein: CASSRAGSDTDTQYF

D gene: TRBD1
J gene: TRBJ1-5
V gene: TRBV12-3/TRBV12-4
clone size: .
CDR3 DNA: TGTGCCAGCAGTTTATATAGGGACAGGGTGGCTCGGCCCCAGCATTTT
CDR3 protein: CASSLYRDRVARPQHF

D gene: .
J gene: TRBJ2-4
V gene: TRBV5-1
clone size: .
CDR3 DNA: TGCGCCAGCAGCTTGGGAGGAGAAAACATTCAGTACTTC
CDR3 protein: CASSLGGENIQYF

D gene: .
J gene: TRBJ2-5
V gene: TRBV12-3/TRBV12-4
clone size: many
CDR3 DNA: TGTGCCAGCAGTCCCCCGGTAGACCAAGAGACCCAGTACTTC
CDR3 protein: CASSPPVDQETQYF

D gene: TRBD2
J gene: TRBJ2-1
V gene: TRBV12-3/TRBV12-4
clone size: few
CDR3 DNA: TGTGCCAGCGTCGGACTAGCGGGAGGGCGTGAGCAGTTCTTC
CDR3 protein: CASVGLAGGREQFF

D gene: .
J gene: TRBJ2-7
V gene: TRBV12-5
clone size: .
CDR3 DNA: TGTGCTAGTGGCCCCCTTTCCGGAGAGGACGAGCAGTACTTC
CDR3 protein: CASGPLSGEDEQYF

D gene: .
J gene: TRBJ2-2
V gene: TRBV30
clone size: few
CDR3 DNA: TGTGCCTGGAGTCGGAGGTACAACACCGGGGAGCTGTTTTTT
CDR3 protein: CAWSRRYNTGELFF

D gene: TRBD1
J gene: TRBJ2-6
V gene: TRBV13
clone size: .
CDR3 DNA: TGTGCCAGCAGCCCAGACAGGGGAGGATCTGGGGCCAACGTCCTGACTTTC
CDR3 protein: CASSPDRGGSGANVLTF

D gene: .
J gene: TRBJ2-5
V gene: TRBV5-1
clone size: .
CDR3 DNA: TGCGCCAGCAGCTCAGAGACGTGGGGGGCCCAGTACTTC
CDR3 protein: CASSSETWGAQYF

D gene: .
J gene: TRBJ2-7
V gene: TRBV20-1
clone size: few
CDR3 DNA: TGCAGTGCTCTCGGACAGAGCTCCTACGAGCAGTACTTC
CDR3 protein: CSALGQSSYEQYF

D gene: TRBD2
J gene: TRBJ2-7
V gene: TRBV5-6
clone size: once
CDR3 DNA: TGTGCCATGGGCCCGGGGGGGACCGAGCAGTACTTC
CDR3 protein: CAMGPGGTEQYF

D gene: .
J gene: TRBJ2-1
V gene: TRBV12-5
clone size: few
CDR3 DNA: TGTGCTAGCTGGGGAAGCAGGCACAATGAGCAGTTCTTC
CDR3 protein: CASWGSRHNEQFF

D gene: TRBD1
J gene: TRBJ1-3
V gene: TRBV5-1
clone size: .
CDR3 DNA: TGCGCCAGCAGCTGGGACAGCGTTGGAAACACCATATATTTT
CDR3 protein: CASSWDSVGNTIYF

D gene: TRBD2
J gene: TRBJ2-1
V gene: TRBV7-2
clone size: .
CDR3 DNA: TGTGCCAGCAGCTCCCGGATTAGCGGGAGCTCCTACAATGAGCAGTTCTTC
CDR3 protein: CASSSRISGSSYNEQFF

D gene: .
J gene: TRBJ2-1
V gene: TRBV20-1
clone size: .
CDR3 DNA: TGCAGTGCTAGAGAAGGGCAACGCTACAATGAGCAGTTCTTC
CDR3 protein: CSAREGQRYNEQFF

D gene: .
J gene: TRBJ1-4
V gene: TRBV20-1
clone size: few
CDR3 DNA: TGCAGTGCTAGAGTTCCTAGGGGGTACGAAAAACTGTTTTTT
CDR3 protein: CSARVPRGYEKLFF

D gene: .
J gene: TRBJ1-6
V gene: TRBV4-2
clone size: few
CDR3 DNA: TGTGCCAGCAGCCAAGAGGGGAATTCACCCCTCCACTTT
CDR3 protein: CASSQEGNSPLHF

D gene: .
J gene: TRBJ2-7
V gene: TRBV27
clone size: once
CDR3 DNA: TGTGCCAGCAGTTCAACGGGTGACGAGCAGTACTTC
CDR3 protein: CASSSTGDEQYF

D gene: .
J gene: TRBJ2-7
V gene: TRBV20-1
clone size: once
CDR3 DNA: TGCAGTGCTAGAGATGGGGCAGGGAGCTCCTACGAGCAGTACTTC
CDR3 protein: CSARDGAGSSYEQYF

D gene: .
J gene: TRBJ1-3
V gene: TRBV9
clone size: .
CDR3 DNA: TGTGCCAGCAGCGTGTTAGGGGTCAACTCTGGAAACACCATATATTTT
CDR3 protein: CASSVLGVNSGNTIYF

D gene: .
J gene: TRBJ1-1
V gene: TRBV6-2/TRBV6-3
clone size: .
CDR3 DNA: TGTGCCAGCAGTTACCGCAGGGACGACACTGAAGCTTTCTTT
CDR3 protein: CASSYRRDDTEAFF

D gene: TRBD1
J gene: TRBJ1-1
V gene: TRBV14
clone size: .
CDR3 DNA: TGTGCCAGCAGCCCTCACAGGGGAGGCCACACTGAAGCTTTCTTT
CDR3 protein: CASSPHRGGHTEAFF

D gene: .
J gene: TRBJ2-1
V gene: TRBV12-5
clone size: .
CDR3 DNA: TGTGCTAGTGGCCTCACCTACAATGAGCAGTTCTTC
CDR3 protein: CASGLTYNEQFF

D gene: .
J gene: TRBJ2-6
V gene: TRBV5-6
clone size: .
CDR3 DNA: TGTGCCAGCAGCCAGCTTGGGATCCTTGGGGCCAACGTCCTGACTTTC
CDR3 protein: CASSQLGILGANVLTF

D gene: TRBD1
J gene: TRBJ1-6
V gene: TRBV6-2/TRBV6-3
clone size: few
CDR3 DNA: TGTGCCAGCAGTGGATCCGGGACAGGGGTTGGCTCACCCCTCCACTTT
CDR3 protein: CASSGSGTGVGSPLHF

D gene: .
J gene: TRBJ1-1
V gene: TRBV11-2
clone size: .
CDR3 DNA: TGTGCCAGCAGCTTAGTTACTGGCCCACCCACTGAAGCTTTCTTT
CDR3 protein: CASSLVTGPPTEAFF

D gene: .
J gene: TRBJ1-5
V gene: TRBV7-9
clone size: few
CDR3 DNA: TGTGCCAGCAGCCAAGACACAAATCAGCCCCAGCATTTT
CDR3 protein: CASSQDTNQPQHF

D gene: TRBD2
J gene: TRBJ2-2
V gene: TRBV12-3/TRBV12-4
clone size: .
CDR3 DNA: TGTGCCAGCACCTGGGGGGGTGGCGGGGAGCTGTTTTTT
CDR3 protein: CASTWGGGGELFF

D gene: .
J gene: TRBJ1-6
V gene: TRBV12-3/TRBV12-4
clone size: .
CDR3 DNA: TGTGCCAGCACCACTACATGGATGAATTCACCCCTCCACTTT
CDR3 protein: CASTTTWMNSPLHF

D gene: .
J gene: TRBJ1-4
V gene: TRBV5-5
clone size: .
CDR3 DNA: TGTGCCAGCAGCTCGATAACAGGGCTGGCCTGGGAAAAACTGTTTTTT
CDR3 protein: CASSSITGLAWEKLFF

D gene: TRBD2
J gene: TRBJ2-1
V gene: TRBV6-2/TRBV6-3
clone size: .
CDR3 DNA: TGTGCCAGCAGTTCCCGGGGGACTAGGGGAAATGAGCAGTTCTTC
CDR3 protein: CASSSRGTRGNEQFF

D gene: .
J gene: TRBJ2-5
V gene: TRBV18
clone size: .
CDR3 DNA: TGTGCCAGCTCACCGTCTGTGAGTCGAGAGACCCAGTACTTC
CDR3 protein: CASSPSVSRETQYF

D gene: .
J gene: TRBJ2-1
V gene: TRBV5-1
clone size: .
CDR3 DNA: TGCGCCAGCAGCTTGGCGGGGGGCCTGAGGAACAATGAGCAGTTCTTC
CDR3 protein: CASSLAGGLRNNEQFF

D gene: TRBD1
J gene: TRBJ2-7
V gene: TRBV30
clone size: .
CDR3 DNA: TGTGCCTGGAGTCCGACAGGGTCCTACGAGCAGTACTTC
CDR3 protein: CAWSPTGSYEQYF

D gene: .
J gene: TRBJ2-2
V gene: TRBV7-2
clone size: many
CDR3 DNA: TGTGCCAGCAGCTACCACGGGGAGCTGTTTTTT
CDR3 protein: CASSYHGELFF

D gene: .
J gene: TRBJ2-3
V gene: TRBV9
clone size: .
CDR3 DNA: TGTGCCAGCAGTGCTACGGGACTCAACACAGATACGCAGTATTTT
CDR3 protein: CASSATGLNTDTQYF

D gene: .
J gene: TRBJ1-2
V gene: TRBV27
clone size: few
CDR3 DNA: TGTGCCAGCAGTATAACCGGGACAAGCTATGGCTACACCTTC
CDR3 protein: CASSITGTSYGYTF

D gene: .
J gene: TRBJ2-1
V gene: TRBV5-5
clone size: few
CDR3 DNA: TGTGCCAGCAGCTTGGACCTAGCGTTGAATGAGCAGTTCTTC
CDR3 protein: CASSLDLALNEQFF

D gene: .
J gene: TRBJ1-1
V gene: TRBV20-1
clone size: .
CDR3 DNA: TGCAGTGCCCCGATCCCCGGTGGGGCTGAAGCTTTCTTT
CDR3 protein: CSAPIPGGAEAFF